Here is one T cell receptor beta chain with its context. Assay used: immunoSEQ multiplex PCR; TCRdb lists only in-frame clones, some missing. The table includes around 57,000 clones, around 90% detected once. This sample was taken from a study of T cell changes during pregnancy in multiple sclerosis. CDR3 length: 15 amino acids. CDR1 is MNHEY, CDR2 SMNVEV, per germline (reference sequence). Trimming left V 6 bases short and J 4 bases short, with 15 bases between. This receptor was taken from a female donor in good health, enrolled as a control in a pregnancy study. V and J are TRBV27 and TRBJ1-4; TRBD1 might be the D (5 bases). This specimen was peripheral blood, taken in the third trimester of pregnancy. The CDR3 DNA reads TGTGCCAGCAGGGGGGTGGGGGGAATTAATGAAAAACTGTTTTTT. Its protein product is CASRGVGGINEKLFF.